This T cell receptor (beta chain) was recorded in a study of radiation and T cells in renal cell carcinoma. In the case of this clone: Its antigen is undetermined.

The data were produced by immunoSEQ multiplex PCR, yet TCRdb's version contains in-frame clones alone and is incomplete. The table shows over 85,000 clones, with 82% occurring only once. The V end was cut by 3 bases, the J end by 10 bases, with 17 bases between. In germline, CDR1 is SGDLS, CDR2 YYNGEE. The CDR3 loop spans 14 amino acids. Study-wide findings and caveats: Pretreatment tumor biopsies were lacking, so baseline clonotypes are unknown.

Time point meaning: baseline pretreatment blood. The treatment: 15 Gy SBRT to primary tumor, nephrectomy 4 weeks later. The tumor was a clear cell renal cell carcinoma. The gene calls are TRBV9 and TRBJ2-1; D may be TRBD2 (5 bases). Sequenced here: blood, sampled from a patient whose treatment included radiotherapy and nephrectomy. The sequence derives from a man in his fifties or sixties with renal cell carcinoma. CDR3 protein: CASSADSGVGEQFF. The CDR3 DNA reads TGTGCCAGCAGCGCGGACTCCGGGGTGGGGGAGCAGTTCTTC.